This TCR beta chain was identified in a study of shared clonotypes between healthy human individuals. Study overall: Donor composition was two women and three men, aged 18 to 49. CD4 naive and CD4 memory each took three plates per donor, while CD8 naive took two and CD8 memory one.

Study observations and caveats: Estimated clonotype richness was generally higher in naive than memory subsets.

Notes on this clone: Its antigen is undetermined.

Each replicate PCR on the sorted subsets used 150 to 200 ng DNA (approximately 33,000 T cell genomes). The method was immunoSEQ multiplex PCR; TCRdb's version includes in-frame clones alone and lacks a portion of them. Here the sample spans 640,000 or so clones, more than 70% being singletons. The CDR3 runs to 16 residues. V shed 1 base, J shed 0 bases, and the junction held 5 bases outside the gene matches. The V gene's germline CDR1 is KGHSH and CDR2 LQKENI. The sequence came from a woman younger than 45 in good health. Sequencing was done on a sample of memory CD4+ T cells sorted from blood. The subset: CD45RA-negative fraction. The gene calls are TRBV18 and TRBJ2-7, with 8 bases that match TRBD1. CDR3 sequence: CASSPLGDRYSYEQYF. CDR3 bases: TGTGCCAGCTCACCACTCGGGGACAGGTACTCCTACGAGCAGTACTTC.